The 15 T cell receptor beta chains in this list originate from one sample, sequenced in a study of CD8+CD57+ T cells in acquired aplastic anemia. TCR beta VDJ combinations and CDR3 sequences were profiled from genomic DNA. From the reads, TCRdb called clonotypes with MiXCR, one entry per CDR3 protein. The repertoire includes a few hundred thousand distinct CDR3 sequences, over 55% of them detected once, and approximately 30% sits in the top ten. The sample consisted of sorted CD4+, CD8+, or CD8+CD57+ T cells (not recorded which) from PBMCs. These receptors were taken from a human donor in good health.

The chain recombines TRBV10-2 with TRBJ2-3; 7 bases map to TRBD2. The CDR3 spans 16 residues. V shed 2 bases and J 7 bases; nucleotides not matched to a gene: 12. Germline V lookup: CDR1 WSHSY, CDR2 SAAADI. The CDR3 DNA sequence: TGCGCCAGCAGTGAGGCACCCGGGACTAACCTACATACGCAGTATTTT. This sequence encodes CASSEAPGTNLHTQYF.

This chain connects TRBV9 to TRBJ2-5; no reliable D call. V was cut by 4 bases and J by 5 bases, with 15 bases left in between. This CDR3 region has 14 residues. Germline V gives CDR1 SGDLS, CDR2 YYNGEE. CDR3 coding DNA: TGTGCCAGCAGCCCGAGTCCCACTGGGGAGACCCAGTACTTC. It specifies CASSPSPTGETQYF.

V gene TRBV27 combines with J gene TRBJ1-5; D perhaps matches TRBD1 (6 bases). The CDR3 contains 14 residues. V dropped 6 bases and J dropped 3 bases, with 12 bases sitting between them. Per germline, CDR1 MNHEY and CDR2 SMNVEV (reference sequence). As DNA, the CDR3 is TGTGCCAGCAGCCCGGGACACCACAATCAGCCCCAGCATTTT. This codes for CASSPGHHNQPQHF.

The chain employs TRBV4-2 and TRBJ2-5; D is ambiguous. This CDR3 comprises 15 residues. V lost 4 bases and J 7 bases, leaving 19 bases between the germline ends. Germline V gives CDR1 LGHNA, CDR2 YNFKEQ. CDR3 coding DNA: TGTGCCAGCAGCCCCACAGCGCTAGGAATGGGGACCCAGTACTTC. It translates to CASSPTALGMGTQYF.

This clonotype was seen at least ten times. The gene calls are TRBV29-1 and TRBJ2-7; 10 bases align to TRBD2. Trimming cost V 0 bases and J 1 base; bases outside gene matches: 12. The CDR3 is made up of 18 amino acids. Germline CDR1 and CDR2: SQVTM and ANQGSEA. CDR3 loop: CSVEDLGLAGGESYEQYF. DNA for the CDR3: TGCAGCGTTGAAGATCTTGGGTTAGCGGGGGGCGAATCCTACGAGCAGTACTTC.

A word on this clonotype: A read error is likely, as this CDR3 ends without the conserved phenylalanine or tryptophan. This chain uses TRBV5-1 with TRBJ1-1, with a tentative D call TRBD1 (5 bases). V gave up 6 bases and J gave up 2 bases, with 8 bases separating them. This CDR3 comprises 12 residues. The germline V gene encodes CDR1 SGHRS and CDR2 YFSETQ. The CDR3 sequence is CASKGINTEAFL. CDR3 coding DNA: TGCGCCAGCAAGGGGATTAACACTGAAGCTTTCTTG.

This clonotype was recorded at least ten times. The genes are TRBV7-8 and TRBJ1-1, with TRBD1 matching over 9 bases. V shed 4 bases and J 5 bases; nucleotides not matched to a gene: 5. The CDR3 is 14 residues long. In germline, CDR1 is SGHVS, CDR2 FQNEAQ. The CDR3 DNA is TGTGCCAGCAGCTCCCCGACAGGGGGGACTGAAGCTTTCTTT. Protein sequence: CASSSPTGGTEAFF.

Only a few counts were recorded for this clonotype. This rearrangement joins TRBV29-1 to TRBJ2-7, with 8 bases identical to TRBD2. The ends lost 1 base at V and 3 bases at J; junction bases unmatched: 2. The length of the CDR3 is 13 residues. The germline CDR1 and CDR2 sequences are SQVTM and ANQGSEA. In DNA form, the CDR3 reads TGCAGCGTTGAAGCTAGCGGGTACTACGAGCAGTACTTC. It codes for CSVEASGYYEQYF.

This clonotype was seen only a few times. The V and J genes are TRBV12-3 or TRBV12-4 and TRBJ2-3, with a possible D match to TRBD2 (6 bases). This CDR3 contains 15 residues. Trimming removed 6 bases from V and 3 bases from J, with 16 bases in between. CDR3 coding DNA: TGTGCCAGCAGCCGACTAGTCGCGGGGACAGATACGCAGTATTTT. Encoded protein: CASSRLVAGTDTQYF.

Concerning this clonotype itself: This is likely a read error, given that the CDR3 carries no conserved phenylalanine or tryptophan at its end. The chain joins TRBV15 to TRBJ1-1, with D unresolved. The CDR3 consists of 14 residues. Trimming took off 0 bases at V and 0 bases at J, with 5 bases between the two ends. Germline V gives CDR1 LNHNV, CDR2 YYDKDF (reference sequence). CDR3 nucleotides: TGTGCCACCAGCAGAGAGGCGGTGAACACTGAAGCTTTCCTT. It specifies CATSREAVNTEAFL.

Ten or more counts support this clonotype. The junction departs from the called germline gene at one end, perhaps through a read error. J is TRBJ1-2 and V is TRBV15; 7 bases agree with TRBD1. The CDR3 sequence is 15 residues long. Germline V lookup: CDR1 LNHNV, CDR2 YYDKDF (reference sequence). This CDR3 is CTTSGLVDRAVGYTF. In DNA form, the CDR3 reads TGTACCACCAGCGGCCTCGTCGACAGGGCCGTTGGCTACACCTTC.

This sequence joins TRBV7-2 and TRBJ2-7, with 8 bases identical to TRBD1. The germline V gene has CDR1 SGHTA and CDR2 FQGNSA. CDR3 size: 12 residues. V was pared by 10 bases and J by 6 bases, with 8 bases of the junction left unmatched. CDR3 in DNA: TGTGCCACTCGGACAGGGCGGTTCGAGCAGTACTTC. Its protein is CATRTGRFEQYF.

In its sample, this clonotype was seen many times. This CDR3 is CASTLGEGRGEQYF. DNA of the CDR3: TGTGCCAGCACCCTCGGTGAGGGAAGGGGAGAGCAGTACTTC. J is TRBJ2-7 and V is TRBV7-9; D assignment may be TRBD1 or TRBD2 (5 bases each). CDR3 length equals 14 residues. Per the germline V gene, CDR1 is SEHNR and CDR2 is FQNEAQ (reference sequence). V was trimmed by 7 bases and J by 7 bases, leaving 20 bases between them.

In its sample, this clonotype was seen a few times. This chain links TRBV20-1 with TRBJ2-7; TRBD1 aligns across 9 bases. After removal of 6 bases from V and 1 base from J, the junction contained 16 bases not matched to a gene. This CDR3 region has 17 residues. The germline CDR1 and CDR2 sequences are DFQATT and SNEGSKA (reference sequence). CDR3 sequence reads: CSAPGGGGQGFSYEQYF. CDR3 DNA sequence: TGCAGTGCCCCTGGGGGGGGGGGACAGGGTTTTTCCTACGAGCAGTACTTC.

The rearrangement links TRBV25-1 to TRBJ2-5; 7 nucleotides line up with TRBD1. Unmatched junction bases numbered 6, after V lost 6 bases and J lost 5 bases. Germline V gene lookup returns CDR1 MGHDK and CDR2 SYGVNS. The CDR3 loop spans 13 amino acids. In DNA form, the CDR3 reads TGTGCCAGCAGCTTCCGGACAGGCGAGACCCAGTACTTC. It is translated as CASSFRTGETQYF.